The 17 T cell receptor beta chains presented below share a single source sample, sequenced in a study of control samples from healthy donors and cancer patients (dated by TCRdb to the early 2020s). To prepare the library, the immunoSEQ multiplex PCR assay was applied. TCRdb mirrors the immuneACCESS table, restricted to in-frame sequences. Some clones are absent from its copies; in checked studies, under half trace to an unresolved V gene, and the reason for the others is unknown. This sample is represented by 150,000 to 200,000 clones; roughly 91% of them were singletons. The ten largest clones take up around 1.5% of the sample. The specimen sequenced was blood. The source of these receptors is a woman aged 25 to 45 in good health.

The gene calls are TRBV12-3 or TRBV12-4 and TRBJ2-7; 8 nucleotides align to TRBD1. This CDR3 region has 12 residues. Trimming took 5 bases from V and 6 from J; bases not matched to a gene: 3. The CDR3 here is CASSRTGGEQYF. CDR3 sequence (DNA): TGTGCCAGCAGTCGCACAGGGGGCGAGCAGTACTTC.

The sample holds one count of this clone. CDR3 sequence (DNA): TGTGCCAGCAGTATCCGGACAGGGGGGTCACCCCTCCACTTT. This codes for CASSIRTGGSPLHF. The rearrangement uses TRBV6-5 and TRBJ1-6; 10 bases are shared with TRBD1. V shed 5 bases, J shed 10 bases, and the junction held 5 bases outside the gene matches. Germline loops: CDR1 MNHEY, CDR2 SVGAGI. The CDR3 is made up of 14 amino acids.

The chain links TRBV7-2 to TRBJ2-3; 10 bases are a match to TRBD2. Germline V lookup: CDR1 SGHTA, CDR2 FQGNSA. The CDR3 consists of 14 residues. V gave up 5 bases and J gave up 4 bases; unmatched junction bases: 3. This chain's CDR3 is CASSPGTSADTQYF. The CDR3 DNA reads TGTGCCAGCAGCCCAGGGACTAGCGCAGATACGCAGTATTTT.

V is TRBV11-2 and J is TRBJ2-3; 9 bases map to TRBD2. V trimming: 4 bases; J trimming: 3 bases; junction bases outside the gene matches: 8. CDR1 is SGHAT, CDR2 FQNNGV, per germline. This CDR3 spans 16 amino acids. CDR3 sequence (DNA): TGTGCCAGCAGCTCCCATTTTGCGGGGGGGACAGATACGCAGTATTTT. Translating it yields CASSSHFAGGTDTQYF. The complete variable domain, with remaining parts taken from reference TRBV11-2 and TRBJ2-3, reads EAGVAQSPRYKIIEKRQSVAFWCNPISGHATLYWYQQILGQGPKLLIQFQNNGVVDDSQLPKDRFSAERLKGVDSTLKIQPAKLEDSAVYLCASSSHFAGGTDTQYFGPGTRLTVL.

The chain has TRBV19 and TRBJ2-1, with 13 positions matching TRBD2. The CDR3 length is 14 residues. V lost 5 bases to trimming and J lost 10 bases; unmatched junction nucleotides: 5. The germline gives CDR1 LNHDA, CDR2 SQIVND (reference sequence). The CDR3 reads CASSRLAGGLEQFF. The CDR3 region has the DNA TGTGCCAGTAGTCGACTAGCGGGGGGCCTCGAGCAGTTCTTC.

The rearrangement joins TRBV5-1 to TRBJ1-1; weak D call: TRBD1 (6 bases). Trimming stripped 4 bases from V and 1 base from J, with 11 bases between. The germline V gene encodes CDR1 SGHRS and CDR2 YFSETQ. The CDR3 is made up of 14 amino acids. The CDR3 spells CASSPGHPNTEAFF. In DNA, the CDR3 is TGCGCCAGCAGCCCGGGACACCCGAACACTGAAGCTTTCTTT.

This clone was counted between two and nine times. This chain links TRBV6-6 with TRBJ1-1; perhaps TRBD1 as D (5 bases). The V gene lost 7 bases and the J gene lost 5 bases, with 14 bases spanning the gap. Germline CDR1 and CDR2: MNHNY and SVGAGI (reference sequence). This CDR3 contains 13 residues. The CDR3 coding sequence is TGTGCCAGCATCGGCAAGGGGCGGACTGAAGCTTTCTTT. As protein: CASIGKGRTEAFF.

The chain joins TRBV20-1 to TRBJ1-1; 10 bases map to TRBD1. V lost 3 bases and J lost 4; bases outside the gene matches: 2. CDR1 and CDR2 from the germline V gene are DFQATT and SNEGSKA (reference sequence). The CDR3 has 13 residues. Here the CDR3 DNA reads TGCAGTGCTAGTGACAGGGGGCCCACTGAAGCTTTCTTT. Translation: CSASDRGPTEAFF.

The chain is built from TRBV10-3 and TRBJ2-7, with D tentatively TRBD1 (5 bases). The CDR3 runs 13 residues. Germline V CDR1 and CDR2: ENHRY, SYGVKD. V was pared by 2 bases and J by 0 bases, with 5 bases between. CDR3 amino acids: CAISEGASYEQYF. The DNA for the CDR3 is TGTGCCATCAGTGAGGGGGCCTCCTACGAGCAGTACTTC.

The genes are TRBV24-1 and TRBJ2-7; TRBD1 matches 9 bases. J was trimmed by 4 bases and V by 5 bases; bases with no gene match: 2. The CDR3 is made up of 13 amino acids. Germline lookup yields CDR1 KGHDR and CDR2 SFDVKD. DNA of the CDR3: TGTGCCACCAGTGGAGACAGGGGGTACGAGCAGTACTTC. Translation: CATSGDRGYEQYF.

The chain uses TRBV28 and TRBJ2-7; 12 bases agree with TRBD2. Germline trimming cut 6 bases from V and 0 bases from J; bases unmatched to any gene: 12. Germline V gives CDR1 MDHEN, CDR2 SYDVKM. The CDR3 runs to 18 residues. CDR3 sequence (DNA): TGTGCCAGCAGCCCCACGACTAGCGGGAGAGCCTCCTCCTACGAGCAGTACTTC. Protein product: CASSPTTSGRASSYEQYF.

V is TRBV7-9 and J is TRBJ1-1; maybe TRBD1 (5 bases). Trimming removed 9 bases from V and 5 bases from J, with 13 bases in between. Germline CDR1 reads SEHNR; CDR2 reads FQNEAQ (reference sequence). The length of the CDR3 is 12 residues. In nucleotides, the CDR3 is TGTGCCAGTTCAGACAGAGGGACTGAAGCTTTCTTT. This sequence encodes CASSDRGTEAFF.

This clone was picked up many times. The chain joins TRBV10-1 to TRBJ2-7, with 10 bases fitting TRBD1. V lost 3 bases to trimming and J lost 4 bases; unmatched junction nucleotides: 3. This CDR3 spans 14 amino acids. Germline values: CDR1 WNHNN, CDR2 SYGVQD (reference sequence). The CDR3 region has the DNA TGCGCCAGCAGTGATCCGGGACAGGGGTACGAGCAGTACTTC. Its protein product is CASSDPGQGYEQYF.

J is TRBJ2-3 and V is TRBV24-1; D is unresolved. V lost 6 bases and J lost 4, with 7 bases in between. There are 12 residues in the CDR3. In germline, CDR1 is KGHDR, CDR2 SFDVKD. Here the CDR3 reads CATSPGSDTQYF. The CDR3 DNA reads TGTGCCACCAGTCCGGGTTCAGATACGCAGTATTTT.

This clone was counted a single time. The chain recombines TRBV9 with TRBJ1-1; D gene ambiguous. CDR3 length: 13 amino acids. V was trimmed by 0 bases and J by 5 bases, leaving 8 bases between them. Per germline, CDR1 SGDLS and CDR2 YYNGEE. CDR3 nucleotides: TGTGCCAGCAGCGTAGCCGGATCTACTGAAGCTTTCTTT. As protein: CASSVAGSTEAFF.

CDR3 in DNA: TGTGCCTGGGATCAGGGGGCAGAGACCCAGTACTTC. Translation: CAWDQGAETQYF. The chain has TRBV30 and TRBJ2-5; TRBD1 matches 8 bases. After removal of 5 bases from V and 4 bases from J, the junction contained 3 bases not matched to a gene. The CDR3 extends over 12 amino acids. The germline CDR1 and CDR2 sequences are GTSNPN and SVGIG (reference sequence).

This clone was counted between two and nine times. The CDR3 sequence is CASTQRVRQETQYF. CDR3 nucleotides: TGTGCCAGCACCCAGCGGGTTCGTCAAGAGACCCAGTACTTC. The chain is built from TRBV2 and TRBJ2-5, with D perhaps TRBD2 (6 bases). The CDR3 contains 14 residues. Germline CDR1 and CDR2: SNHLY and FYNNEI. Trimming removed 7 bases from V and 2 bases from J, with 14 bases in between. Supplemented by reference TRBV2 and TRBJ2-5, the full variable domain reads EPEVTQTPSHQVTQMGQEVILRCVPISNHLYFYWYRQILGQKVEFLVSFYNNEISEKSEIFDDQFSVERPDGSNFTLKIRSTKLEDSAMYFCASTQRVRQETQYFGPGTRLLVL.